This T cell receptor beta chain is drawn from a study of cytomegalovirus exposure and HLA in healthy donors. V lost 5 bases, J lost 6 bases, and 29 bases lay in between. CDR3 size: 18 residues. Germline V CDR1 and CDR2: SGHTA, FQGNSA. The study's findings and limits: Reports showed the classifier diagnosing cytomegalovirus status with high specificity and sensitivity. Another analysis was done later, and it associated over 15,000 TCR beta sequences with HLA alleles at 0.05 false discovery rate. Usually a TCR sequence was rare, but some public TCRs were found in many donors.

With 60 Vbeta and 13 Jbeta primers, the PCR was carried out. Measured with immunoSEQ multiplex PCR; TCRdb has only the in-frame clones, and not every one. This sample has around 99,000 clones, with around 73% found just once. Worth noting for this clone: Antigen: not known.

This receptor was taken from a middle-aged man in good health and CMV-seronegative. What was sequenced was PBMCs. V gene TRBV7-2 combines with J gene TRBJ2-7; D is perhaps TRBD1 (5 bases). CDR3 region: CASSPRESRAGLIGEQYF. The CDR3 coding sequence is TGTGCCAGCAGCCCCCGTGAGTCCCGGGCAGGGCTAATTGGCGAGCAGTACTTC.